What follows is one T cell receptor (beta chain) and its context. This same CDR3 is encoded by further DNA sequences in the sample. This CDR3 is 13 amino acids long. The germline V and J ends were trimmed by 3 bases and 2 bases, with 8 bases remaining between them. Germline V gene sequence: CDR1 KGHSH, CDR2 LQKENI. The data stem from a study of blood T cell repertoires in COVID-19. Only in-frame clones appear in the TCRdb table, and some are missing; sequencing was by immunoSEQ multiplex PCR. Here the sample spans over 200,000 clones, around 89% being singletons. The sequencing sample was made of PBMCs or T cells enriched from blood (not recorded which). The sequence was collected from a man in his forties or fifties who had recovered from COVID-19. This chain links TRBV18 with TRBJ2-7, with no clear D. This CDR3 is CASSPGQTYEQYF. The CDR3 nucleotides read TGTGCCAGCTCACCGGGCCAGACCTACGAGCAGTACTTC.